What follows are 32 T cell receptor beta chains derived from one specimen sequenced in a study of CXCR3-negative and CXCR3-positive naive CD8 T cells. The authors prepared UMI-labeled TRB cDNA libraries by 5' RACE. Using the 5' RACE reads, TCRdb records one entry per CDR3 protein without DNA. This sample contains approximately 41,000 distinct CDR3 sequences. The sample was memory CD8+ T cells from blood. The source is a human donor in good health. Some clones in this sample may be carry-over from other donors' samples.

This chain's CDR3 is CASSHPDGNTEAFF. The chain has TRBV4-2 and TRBJ1-1; lacking DNA, the TRBD1 call made by TCRdb goes unchecked. Per germline, CDR1 LGHNA and CDR2 YNFKEQ. The CDR3 totals 14 residues.

The chain uses TRBV5-1 and TRBJ2-5. CDR3 length: 14 residues. Germline loops: CDR1 SGHRS, CDR2 YFSETQ. The CDR3: CASRLERFGETQYF.

The rearrangement uses TRBV14 and TRBJ2-5; without DNA, the TCRdb call of TRBD1 cannot be checked. This CDR3 region has 14 residues. Per the germline V gene, CDR1 is SGHDN and CDR2 is FVKESK. CDR3 sequence reads: CASSPFRGEETQYF.

The gene calls are TRBV29-1 and TRBJ2-5; there is no DNA to check the TCRdb D call of TRBD1. In germline, CDR1 is SQVTM, CDR2 ANQGSEA. There are 13 residues in the CDR3. CDR3 loop: CSAERDTQETQYF.

Measured by frequency, this clonotype is medium-sized (0.01 to 0.1%). The chain employs TRBV7-7 and TRBJ2-7; TCRdb reports TRBD1, a call that lacks DNA to check it against. There are 12 residues in the CDR3. Germline lookup yields CDR1 SSHAT and CDR2 FNYEAQ (reference sequence). This CDR3 reads CASSFGKREQYF.

The chain recombines TRBV28 with TRBJ2-3; TCRdb's D gene call, TRBD2, goes unchecked for lack of DNA. Germline V gives CDR1 MDHEN, CDR2 SYDVKM. The CDR3 is 15 amino acids. CDR3 amino acids: CASSLWDSSTDTQYF.

The chain has TRBV12-3 or TRBV12-4 and TRBJ2-5; TCRdb gives TRBD1 as the D gene, but with no DNA this cannot be confirmed. The CDR3 length is 15 residues. CDR3 region: CASTLSGGAYETQYF.

V and J are TRBV19 and TRBJ1-2. The CDR3 runs 14 residues. Germline CDR1 is LNHDA and CDR2 is SQIVND (reference sequence). The CDR3 here is CASSIGRGDYGYTF. Full variable domain (rest looked up from reference TRBV19 and TRBJ1-2): DGGITQSPKYLFRKEGQNVTLSCEQNLNHDAMYWYRQDPGQGLRLIYYSQIVNDFQKGDIAEGYSVSREKKESFPLTVTSAQKNPTAFYLCASSIGRGDYGYTFGSGTRLTVV.

The CDR3 reads CASSQKSSGGALYTQYF. The J gene is TRBJ2-3, the V gene TRBV5-4; checking the TCRdb D call of TRBD2 is not possible without DNA. The CDR3 has 17 amino acids. The V gene's germline CDR1 is SGHNT and CDR2 YYREEE (reference sequence).

The CDR3 spells CASSSGASGGWTDTQYF. This chain links TRBV5-1 with TRBJ2-3; TCRdb reports TRBD2, a call that lacks DNA to check it against. The CDR3 extends over 17 amino acids. CDR1 is SGHRS and CDR2 is YFSETQ in the germline V gene.

V gene TRBV7-9 combines with J gene TRBJ2-7. The germline V gene has CDR1 SEHNR and CDR2 FQNEAQ (reference sequence). The CDR3 spans 13 residues. CDR3 protein: CASSLRGTYEQYF.

V and J are TRBV5-1 and TRBJ1-1; TCRdb gives TRBD1 as the D gene, but with no DNA this cannot be confirmed. The CDR3 covers 16 residues. CDR1 is SGHRS and CDR2 is YFSETQ in the germline V gene. The CDR3 sequence is CASSWNQGASDTEAFF.

The chain carries TRBV30 and TRBJ2-7; TCRdb's D call, TRBD2, is unchecked because there is no DNA. The CDR3 runs 13 residues. Per germline, CDR1 GTSNPN and CDR2 SVGIG (reference sequence). The CDR3 loop is CAWSVGGEYEQYF.

The chain recombines TRBV25-1 with TRBJ2-3; the D gene TCRdb calls, TRBD1, cannot be checked with no DNA. In germline, CDR1 is MGHDK, CDR2 SYGVNS. This CDR3 contains 13 residues. This CDR3 is CASSEVGGLFQYF.

V gene TRBV28 combines with J gene TRBJ1-1; TCRdb's D call of TRBD1 is untestable without DNA. The CDR3 is made up of 17 amino acids. The germline V gene encodes CDR1 MDHEN and CDR2 SYDVKM. The CDR3 loop reads CASSLLTVRTPDTEAFF.

This chain uses TRBV24-1 with TRBJ2-3; the TRBD2 assignment by TCRdb is unverifiable without DNA. In germline, CDR1 is KGHDR, CDR2 SFDVKD. This CDR3 comprises 13 residues. CDR3 in amino acids: CATRAEVPDTQYF.

V and J are TRBV19 and TRBJ2-7; as DNA is missing, the TRBD1 call by TCRdb cannot be tested. In germline, CDR1 is LNHDA, CDR2 SQIVND (reference sequence). The CDR3 sequence is 14 residues long. The CDR3: CASTPGQGLNEQYF.

J is TRBJ2-7 and V is TRBV11-2; absent DNA, TCRdb's TRBD2 call cannot be checked. Germline lookup yields CDR1 SGHAT and CDR2 FQNNGV. The CDR3 runs to 15 residues. CDR3 amino acids: CASSLEAGDSYEQYF.

This chain links TRBV7-2 with TRBJ2-1; the D call of TRBD2 rests on TCRdb alone, since no DNA is present to check it. Germline V gives CDR1 SGHTA, CDR2 FQGNSA. The CDR3 extends over 15 amino acids. CDR3 residues: CASSLTSGAHNEQFF.

The chain joins TRBV7-3 to TRBJ1-1. The CDR3 has 15 amino acids. The germline gives CDR1 SGHTA, CDR2 FQGTGA. CDR3 in amino acids: CASSLWGGLETEAFF.

This sequence joins TRBV10-3 and TRBJ2-7; without DNA, the TCRdb call of TRBD1 cannot be checked. CDR3 length: 13 residues. Germline-derived CDR1 and CDR2 are ENHRY and SYGVKD. This CDR3 reads CAISGTGGYEQYF.

The genes are TRBV28 and TRBJ1-5. This CDR3 has 18 residues. CDR1 is MDHEN and CDR2 is SYDVKM in the germline V gene. CDR3 region: CASELSEYSTSDIQPQHF.

CDR3 loop: CSVVGDGENTGELFF. The chain employs TRBV29-1 and TRBJ2-2. The CDR3 has 15 amino acids. The V gene's germline CDR1 is SQVTM and CDR2 ANQGSEA.

The chain is built from TRBV7-9 and TRBJ2-7; TCRdb picks TRBD2, but there is no DNA to check that call. The V gene's germline CDR1 is SEHNR and CDR2 FQNEAQ (reference sequence). There are 16 residues in the CDR3. The CDR3 is CASSLRAGQGPYEQYF. The full variable domain, rest sourced from reference TRBV7-9 and TRBJ2-7, is DTGVSQNPRHKITKRGQNVTFRCDPISEHNRLYWYRQTLGQGPEFLTYFQNEAQLEKSRLLSDRFSAERPKGSFSTLEIQRTEQGDSAMYLCASSLRAGQGPYEQYFGPGTRLTVT.

Its frequency marks this clonotype as medium-sized. The V call is TRBV4-1, the J call TRBJ1-1; as DNA is missing, the TRBD1 call by TCRdb cannot be tested. The CDR3 is 17 residues long. CDR1 is MGHRA and CDR2 is YSYEKL in the germline V gene. CDR3 loop: CASSQDPGTGGFTEAFF.

The chain combines TRBV20-1 with TRBJ2-1. CDR3 length equals 14 residues. CDR1 and CDR2 (germline): DFQATT, SNEGSKA (reference sequence). The CDR3 protein is CSARFKGTYNEQFF.

The V and J genes are TRBV2 and TRBJ2-1; there is no DNA to check the TCRdb D call of TRBD1. Germline assignment: CDR1 SNHLY and CDR2 FYNNEI. This CDR3 contains 14 residues. This CDR3 is CATPGTGLLNEQFF.

This rearrangement joins TRBV29-1 to TRBJ1-1. The germline gives CDR1 SQVTM, CDR2 ANQGSEA. The CDR3 spans 12 residues. The CDR3: CSVDRGNTEAFF.

The chain carries TRBV12-3 or TRBV12-4 and TRBJ2-3. This CDR3 region has 15 residues. The CDR3 reads CASSLVRGGTDTQYF.

This chain joins TRBV6-4 and TRBJ2-5; TCRdb indicates TRBD2, and absent DNA this call remains unverified. Germline assignment: CDR1 MRHNA and CDR2 SNTAGT. There are 16 residues in the CDR3. CDR3 residues: CASSESAGSNQETQYF.

The V and J genes are TRBV7-2 and TRBJ2-7; TCRdb lists TRBD2, though no DNA is available to test this call. This CDR3 comprises 15 residues. Germline V CDR1 and CDR2: SGHTA, FQGNSA. CDR3: CASSLTSGRLGEQYF.

This chain joins TRBV6-5 and TRBJ2-7; with no DNA, the TCRdb D assignment of TRBD2 cannot be verified. CDR1 MNHEY and CDR2 SVGAGI come from the germline V gene. The CDR3 length is 18 residues. The CDR3 is CASSSQPPFSGGTYEQYF.